These 4 T cell receptor beta chains were sequenced from one sample in a study of identical twins. Using its own MiXCR run on the 5' RACE reads, TCRdb lists one record per CDR3 protein. The table records 350,000 to 500,000 distinct CDR3 sequences, around 18% of them present only once. The sample consisted of naive T cells sorted from blood. The receptors shown here come from a man between 50 and 59 years old in good health.

This rearrangement joins TRBV28 to TRBJ2-7; D uncertain. Per germline, CDR1 MDHEN and CDR2 SYDVKM. Deletions cut 7 bases from V and 0 bases from J, with 7 bases between. The CDR3 runs to 12 residues. CDR3 in DNA: TGTGCCAGCATGGGCATCTCCTACGAGCAGTACTTC. It specifies CASMGISYEQYF.

This clonotype was recorded a few times. The rearrangement joins TRBV18 to TRBJ2-5, with unresolved D. V lost 3 bases and J lost 2, with 7 bases in between. This CDR3 comprises 13 residues. CDR1 is KGHSH and CDR2 is LQKENI in the germline V gene. In DNA form, the CDR3 reads TGTGCCAGCTCACCGCAGCGACAAGAGACCCAGTACTTC. As protein: CASSPQRQETQYF.

In its sample, this clonotype was seen a few times. This chain joins TRBV4-3 and TRBJ2-7, with D unresolved. Per germline, CDR1 LGHNA and CDR2 YSLEER. This CDR3 has 15 residues. Trimming stripped 0 bases from V and 0 bases from J, with 9 bases between. The CDR3 is CASSQDGLSSYEQYF. In DNA, the CDR3 is TGCGCCAGCAGCCAAGATGGGCTGTCCTCCTACGAGCAGTACTTC.

This clonotype was seen repeatedly, ten times or more. The V gene is TRBV15, the J gene TRBJ2-1; possible D gene TRBD2, 6 bases. The CDR3 consists of 15 residues. Trimming shortened V by 5 bases and J by 0 bases, and 11 bases separated the two germline ends. In germline, CDR1 is LNHNV, CDR2 YYDKDF (reference sequence). The DNA for the CDR3 is TGTGCCACCAGCCTACTAGCCACCTCCTACAATGAGCAGTTCTTC. It encodes CATSLLATSYNEQFF.